This T cell receptor beta chain originates from a study of graft-versus-host responses after intestinal transplantation. Study-level points and caveats: Patients with graft-donor T cell macrochimerism had high graft-versus-host to host-versus-graft clonal ratios in allografts. Ileal or blood samples showed some GvH clones first, and such clones were also found in recipient marrow.

Sequencing was performed with immunoSEQ multiplex PCR; in TCRdb, only in-frame clones are kept and a portion is missing. Of over 75,000 clones listed, around nine tenths are singletons. This clone appeared a single time. Its matching antigen is unknown. The V and J ends lost 1 base and 0 bases respectively, with 6 bases between them. The CDR3 length is 15 residues. Looked up from germline, CDR1 is SSHAT and CDR2 is FNYEAQ (reference sequence). The sample was unstimulated CD8+ T cells sorted from spleen or lymph node cells, taken before transplant. This TCR was recovered from a human donor who was the organ donor for an intestinal transplant. This chain joins TRBV7-7 and TRBJ2-2, with D possibly TRBD1 on 5 matching bases. CDR3: CASSLGTTNTGELFF. The CDR3 DNA is TGTGCCAGCAGCTTAGGGACAACGAACACCGGGGAGCTGTTTTTT.